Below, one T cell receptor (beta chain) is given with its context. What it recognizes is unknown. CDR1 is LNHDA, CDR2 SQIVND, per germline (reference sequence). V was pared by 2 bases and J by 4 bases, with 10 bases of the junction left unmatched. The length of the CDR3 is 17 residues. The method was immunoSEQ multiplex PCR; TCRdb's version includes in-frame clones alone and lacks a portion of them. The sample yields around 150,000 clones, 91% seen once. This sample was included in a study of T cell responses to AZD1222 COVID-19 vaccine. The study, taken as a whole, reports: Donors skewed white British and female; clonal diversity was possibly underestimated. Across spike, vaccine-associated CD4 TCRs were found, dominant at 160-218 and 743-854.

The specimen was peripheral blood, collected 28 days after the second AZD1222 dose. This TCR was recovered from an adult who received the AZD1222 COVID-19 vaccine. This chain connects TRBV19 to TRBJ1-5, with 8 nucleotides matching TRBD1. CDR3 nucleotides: TGTGCCAGTAGTATATTGACAGGGGACCTTGGGAATCAGCCCCAGCATTTT. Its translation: CASSILTGDLGNQPQHF.